What follows are 10 T cell receptor beta chains derived from one specimen sequenced in a study of shared clonotypes between healthy human individuals. Profiling relied on immunoSEQ multiplex PCR, and the TCRdb table lists in-frame clones only, not all of them. The sample holds 730,000 or so clones, 55% to 75% seen once. Source material: memory CD4+ T cells sorted from blood. Subset reported: CD45RA-negative fraction. The receptors shown here come from a woman aged 25 to 39 in good health.

This chain joins TRBV27 and TRBJ1-2; maybe TRBD1 (6 bases). The CDR3 is 15 amino acids. Deletions cut 5 bases from V and 3 bases from J, with 16 bases between. Germline-derived CDR1 and CDR2 are MNHEY and SMNVEV (reference sequence). In nucleotides, the CDR3 is TGTGCCAGCAGTGGCCGCGGGGGGGGGCACTATGGCTACACCTTC. Its translation: CASSGRGGGHYGYTF.

With regard to this clone: The sample carries other DNA sequences with the same CDR3. The rearrangement joins TRBV27 to TRBJ2-7; the D gene is possibly TRBD2 (6 bases). Germline CDR1 reads MNHEY; CDR2 reads SMNVEV (reference sequence). CDR3 length: 13 amino acids. The V end was cut by 7 bases, the J end by 5 bases, with 15 bases between. The CDR3 DNA reads TGTGCCAGCAATGGAGGGACTTCCCACGAGCAGTACTTC. Encoded protein: CASNGGTSHEQYF.

The chain carries TRBV18 and TRBJ2-7; TRBD2 might be the D (6 bases). Trimming shortened V by 5 bases and J by 6 bases, and 17 bases separated the two germline ends. Germline CDR1 is KGHSH and CDR2 is LQKENI. CDR3 length: 14 amino acids. The CDR3 loop reads CASSIQPGAGEQYF. CDR3 sequence (DNA): TGTGCCAGCTCAATCCAACCGGGAGCGGGCGAGCAGTACTTC.

The chain joins TRBV14 to TRBJ2-3; 7 bases fit TRBD2. After removal of 2 bases from V and 0 bases from J, the junction contained 2 bases not matched to a gene. Germline CDR1 reads SGHDN; CDR2 reads FVKESK. The CDR3 contains 15 residues. In nucleotides, the CDR3 is TGTGCCAGCAGCCAACTAGCGGATAGCACAGATACGCAGTATTTT. Its translation is CASSQLADSTDTQYF.

Turning to this clone: The same CDR3 is also encoded by other DNA sequences in this sample. The chain carries TRBV2 and TRBJ2-3, with D perhaps assigned TRBD1 or TRBD2 (7 bases each). The CDR3 has 13 residues. Trimming shortened V by 5 bases and J by 5 bases, and 11 bases separated the two germline ends. Germline CDR1 reads SNHLY; CDR2 reads FYNNEI. The CDR3 nucleotides are TGTGCCAGCAGTCCAGGGGGGGGAGATACGCAGTATTTT. Its protein product is CASSPGGGDTQYF.

This clone was recorded once. This same CDR3 is encoded by further DNA sequences in the sample. The V gene is TRBV28, the J gene TRBJ1-2; D is ambiguous. The V end was cut by 2 bases, the J end by 3 bases, with 4 bases between. The germline gives CDR1 MDHEN, CDR2 SYDVKM. CDR3 length equals 12 residues. The CDR3 reads CASSLGDYGYTF. The DNA for the CDR3 is TGTGCCAGCAGTTTAGGTGACTATGGCTACACCTTC.

The chain is built from TRBV6-1 and TRBJ2-7; D is perhaps TRBD1 (6 bases). Trimming pared 0 bases from V and 4 bases from J, leaving 13 bases between. The CDR3 contains 15 residues. Looked up from germline, CDR1 is MNHNS and CDR2 is SASEGT. CDR3 amino acids: CASSEADEGGYEQYF. Written as DNA, the CDR3 is TGTGCCAGCAGTGAAGCTGATGAAGGGGGATACGAGCAGTACTTC.

The chain couples TRBV2 to TRBJ1-5, with D maybe TRBD1 (5 bases). The V end was cut by 3 bases, the J end by 5 bases, with 11 bases between. There are 14 residues in the CDR3. Per the germline V gene, CDR1 is SNHLY and CDR2 is FYNNEI. The CDR3 protein is CASSERGLDQPQHF. The CDR3 nucleotides read TGTGCCAGCAGTGAGCGGGGGTTGGATCAGCCCCAGCATTTT. Complete variable domain (other parts from reference TRBV2 and TRBJ1-5): EPEVTQTPSHQVTQMGQEVILRCVPISNHLYFYWYRQILGQKVEFLVSFYNNEISEKSEIFDDQFSVERPDGSNFTLKIRSTKLEDSAMYFCASSERGLDQPQHFGDGTRLSIL.

The sample holds many counts of this clone. The rearrangement links TRBV29-1 to TRBJ2-1; 12 positions match TRBD1. Germline lookup yields CDR1 SQVTM and CDR2 ANQGSEA. After removal of 7 bases from V and 7 bases from J, the junction contained 5 bases not matched to a gene. CDR3 length: 13 amino acids. The CDR3 DNA is TGCAGCGCGGGACAGGGGGCATGGAATGAGCAGTTCTTC. Translating gives CSAGQGAWNEQFF.

The rearrangement uses TRBV25-1 and TRBJ1-1, with D uncertain. CDR1 is MGHDK, CDR2 SYGVNS, per germline. The V and J ends lost 6 bases and 6 bases respectively, with 8 bases between them. The CDR3 runs to 11 residues. CDR3 in DNA: TGTGCCAGCAGCGGCCGGGCTGAAGCTTTCTTT. Translating it yields CASSGRAEAFF.